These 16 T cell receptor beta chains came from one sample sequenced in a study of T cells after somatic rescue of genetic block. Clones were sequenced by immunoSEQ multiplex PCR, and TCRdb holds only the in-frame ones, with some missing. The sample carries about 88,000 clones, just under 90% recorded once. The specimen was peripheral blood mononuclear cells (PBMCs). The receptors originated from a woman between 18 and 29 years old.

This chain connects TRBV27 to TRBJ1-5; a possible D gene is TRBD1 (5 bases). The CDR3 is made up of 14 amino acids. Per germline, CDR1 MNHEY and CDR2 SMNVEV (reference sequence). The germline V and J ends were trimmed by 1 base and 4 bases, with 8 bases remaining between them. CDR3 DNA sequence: TGTGCCAGCAGTTTATTTGGGGCAAATCAGCCCCAGCATTTT. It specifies CASSLFGANQPQHF.

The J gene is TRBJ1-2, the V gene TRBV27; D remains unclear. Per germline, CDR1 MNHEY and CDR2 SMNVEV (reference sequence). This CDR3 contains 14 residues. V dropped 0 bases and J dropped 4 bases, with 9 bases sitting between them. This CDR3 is CASSLSRKSYGYTF. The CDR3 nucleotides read TGTGCCAGCAGTTTATCGCGGAAATCCTATGGCTACACCTTC.

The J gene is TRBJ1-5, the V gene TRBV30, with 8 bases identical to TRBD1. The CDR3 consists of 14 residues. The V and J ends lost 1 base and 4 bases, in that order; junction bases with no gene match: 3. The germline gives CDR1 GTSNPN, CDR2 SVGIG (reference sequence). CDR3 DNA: TGTGCCTGGAGTGCCGGACAGGGAAATCAGCCCCAGCATTTT. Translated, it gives CAWSAGQGNQPQHF. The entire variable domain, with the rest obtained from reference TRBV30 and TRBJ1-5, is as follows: SQTIHQWPATLVQPVGSPLSLECTVEGTSNPNLYWYRQAAGRGLQLLFYSVGIGQISSEVPQNLSASRPQDRQFILSSKKLLLSDSGFYLCAWSAGQGNQPQHFGDGTRLSIL.

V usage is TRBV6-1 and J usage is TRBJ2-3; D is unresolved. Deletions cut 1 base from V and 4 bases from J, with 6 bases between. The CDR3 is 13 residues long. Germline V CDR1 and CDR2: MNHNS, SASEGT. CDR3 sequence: CASSEGVPDTQYF. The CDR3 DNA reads TGTGCCAGCAGTGAAGGGGTCCCAGATACGCAGTATTTT.

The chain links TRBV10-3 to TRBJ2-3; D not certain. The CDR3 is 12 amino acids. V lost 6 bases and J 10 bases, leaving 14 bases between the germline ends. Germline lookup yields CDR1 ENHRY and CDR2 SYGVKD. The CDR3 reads CAISDRADPQYF. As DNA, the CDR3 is TGTGCCATCAGCGACCGGGCTGATCCGCAGTATTTT.

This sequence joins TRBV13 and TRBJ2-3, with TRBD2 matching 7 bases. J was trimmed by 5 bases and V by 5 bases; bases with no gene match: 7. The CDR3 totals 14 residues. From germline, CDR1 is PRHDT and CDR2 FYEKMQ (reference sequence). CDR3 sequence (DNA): TGTGCCAGCAGCACGCCGACGGGGGGAGATACGCAGTATTTT. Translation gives CASSTPTGGDTQYF.

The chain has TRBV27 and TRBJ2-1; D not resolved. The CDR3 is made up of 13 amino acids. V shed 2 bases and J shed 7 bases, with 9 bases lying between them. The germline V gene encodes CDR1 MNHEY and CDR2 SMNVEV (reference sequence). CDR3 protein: CASSLVGGNEQFF. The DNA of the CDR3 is TGTGCCAGCAGTTTAGTCGGTGGGAATGAGCAGTTCTTC.

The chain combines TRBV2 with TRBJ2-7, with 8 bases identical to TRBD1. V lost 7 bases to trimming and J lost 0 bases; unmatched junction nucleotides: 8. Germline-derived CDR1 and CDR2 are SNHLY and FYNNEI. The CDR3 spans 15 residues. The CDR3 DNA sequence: TGTGCCAGCACCCCGACAGGGGCCCCCTCCTACGAGCAGTACTTC. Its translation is CASTPTGAPSYEQYF.

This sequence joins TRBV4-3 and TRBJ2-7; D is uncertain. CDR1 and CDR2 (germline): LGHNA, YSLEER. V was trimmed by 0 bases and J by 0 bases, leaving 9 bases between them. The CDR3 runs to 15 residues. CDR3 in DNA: TGCGCCAGCAGCCAAGAAGGGTACCGCTCCTACGAGCAGTACTTC. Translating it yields CASSQEGYRSYEQYF.

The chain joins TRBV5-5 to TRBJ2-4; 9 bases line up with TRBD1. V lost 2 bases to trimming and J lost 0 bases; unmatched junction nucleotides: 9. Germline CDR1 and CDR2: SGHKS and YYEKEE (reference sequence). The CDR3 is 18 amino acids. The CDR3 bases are TGTGCCAGCAGCTTAACAGGGGGCTCGGGTCTAGCCAAAAACATTCAGTACTTC. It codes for CASSLTGGSGLAKNIQYF.

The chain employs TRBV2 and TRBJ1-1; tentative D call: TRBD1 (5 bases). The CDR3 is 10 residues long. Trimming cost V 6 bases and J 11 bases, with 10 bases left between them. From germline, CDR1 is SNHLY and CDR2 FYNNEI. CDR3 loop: CASSARAAFF. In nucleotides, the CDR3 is TGTGCCAGCAGCGCCAGGGCCGCTTTCTTT.

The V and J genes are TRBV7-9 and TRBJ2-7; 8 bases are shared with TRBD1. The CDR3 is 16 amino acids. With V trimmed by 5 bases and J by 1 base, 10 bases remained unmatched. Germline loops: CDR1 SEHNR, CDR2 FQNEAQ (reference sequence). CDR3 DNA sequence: TGTGCCAGCAGCGAGGAGGGCGGACAGGGTTCCTACGAGCAGTACTTC. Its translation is CASSEEGGQGSYEQYF.

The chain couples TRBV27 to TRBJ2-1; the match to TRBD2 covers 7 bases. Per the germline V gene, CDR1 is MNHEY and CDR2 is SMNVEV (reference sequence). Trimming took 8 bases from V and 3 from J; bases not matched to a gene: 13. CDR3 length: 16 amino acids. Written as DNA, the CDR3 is TGTGCCAGCGGCTCCCTCGCGGGAGACGGCTACAATGAGCAGTTCTTC. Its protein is CASGSLAGDGYNEQFF.

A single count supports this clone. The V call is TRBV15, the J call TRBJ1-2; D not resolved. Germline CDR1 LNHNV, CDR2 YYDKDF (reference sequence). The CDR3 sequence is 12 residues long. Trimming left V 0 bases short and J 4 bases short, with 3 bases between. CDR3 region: CATSRDAYGYTF. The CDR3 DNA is TGTGCCACCAGCAGAGATGCCTATGGCTACACCTTC.

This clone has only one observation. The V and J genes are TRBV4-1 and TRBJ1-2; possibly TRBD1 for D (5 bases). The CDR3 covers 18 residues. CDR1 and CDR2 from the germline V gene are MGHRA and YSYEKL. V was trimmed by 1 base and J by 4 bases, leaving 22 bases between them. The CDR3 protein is CASSQGVAKGRAGYGYTF. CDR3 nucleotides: TGCGCCAGCAGCCAAGGGGTCGCGAAGGGGAGGGCGGGCTATGGCTACACCTTC.

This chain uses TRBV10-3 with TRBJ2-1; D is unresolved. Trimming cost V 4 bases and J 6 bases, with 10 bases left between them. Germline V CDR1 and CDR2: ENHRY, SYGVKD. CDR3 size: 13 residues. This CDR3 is CAISGVQGNEQFF. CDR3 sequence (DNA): TGTGCCATCAGTGGCGTACAAGGCAATGAGCAGTTCTTC.